This T cell receptor beta chain was observed in a study of beta chain features in type 1 diabetes (dated 2018 in TCRdb). About the study as a whole: Mean age, gender distribution, total cell number and subset yield were not different between patients and healthy donors. Across all samples, 90 million to 130 million sorted cells were examined, and cell number per subset correlated strongly with RNA yield. In the study, recently diagnosed type 1 diabetes patients and matched healthy donors were compared on the TCRB repertoires of their sorted circulating CD4+ T cell subsets. Regulatory and stem cell-like memory subsets were isolated from only 8 patients and roughly eight healthy donors, whereas naive and central memory subsets came from all 30 or so donors. Points the paper makes about the study in general: Shorter templates might be favored by PCR, yet because patient and control samples were amplified and corrected together, any such skew would affect both groups equally. Only small numbers of individuals were included in the HLA sub-analyses, which left unresolved whether HLA type had any influence on TCRB rearrangement. Fewer insertions and more nucleotide deletions at VDJ recombination sites were observed in patients with type 1 diabetes, implying thymic rearrangement abnormalities. Because cDNA was sequenced instead of genomic DNA, highly expressing activated cells could be over-represented, though the groups showed no difference in activation or CD3 levels. Naive, central memory and regulatory TCRB repertoires appeared to be more alike among patients than among healthy donors. Type 1 diabetes patients showed a moderate but significant shortening of TCRB CDR3 length in all four CD4+ subsets.

The CDR3 contains 15 residues, cysteine and phenylalanine counted. Only the CDR3 region is kept as DNA, spanning 45 bases read in frame from base 1. V lost 0 bases and J lost 6 bases; the stretch between them is 9 bases long. Taken from the germline V gene (reference sequence), the CDR1 and CDR2 loops are LNHNV and YYDKDF. A single peripheral blood draw of around 0.11 L on average was collected from each donor into heparinised tubes. Naive, central memory, regulatory and stem cell-like memory CD4+ T cells were sorted on a BD FACSAria II using a panel including CD45RO, CCR7, CD25, CD127, CD95 and CD27. A purity above 95% was achieved for all sorted populations. PBMCs were isolated right away by Lymphoprep density gradient centrifugation and were stained directly, without culture. Samples were stained and sorted in pairs, with one healthy donor and one patient per experiment, so that batch effects were minimized.

The entire amount of isolated RNA was reverse transcribed using the High Capacity cDNA Reverse Transcription Kit, so the sequenced TCRB transcripts were expressed ones. Deep immunoSEQ sequencing was applied to naive, central memory and regulatory T cell samples, giving an average of approximately 3.8 million total reads per sample. Sorted cells were lysed in RLT buffer, and RNA was extracted using DNase-treated RNeasy Micro or Mini kits according to cell number. Each cell subset was processed on its own to prevent cross-contamination, while patient and healthy donor samples were processed together. TCRB sequences were amplified from cDNA with the immunoSEQ multiplex PCR, producing 87-bp fragments spanning the CDR3 region. Sequencing of the amplicons was done on the Illumina HiSeq platform. Regarding the original processing steps: PCR bias was corrected computationally using synthetic template baselines, and reads within Hamming distance 2 were collapsed, with unmergeable singletons discarded. Reads were aligned against IMGT so that V, D and J genes, CDR3 length and insertions or deletions at six rearrangement sites could be assigned. Within each subset, clonotype counts were normalized to sorted cell number, and only after that were true diversity and Gini coefficients computed with the tcR R package. The overlap coefficient, calculated on TCRB nucleotide sequences, was used to measure repertoire sharing. As a proxy for the pre-selection repertoire, out-of-frame TCRB sequences from naive cells were analyzed. TCRdb holds this immuneACCESS table with in-frame rearrangements only. Some clones are missing; in checked studies, unresolved V genes explain under half, and the rest has no known cause. The DNA was the basis for D and trimming; V, J and clone size are from that table. The sample table records a few hundred thousand clones; approximately 20% of these occur just once. The ten largest clonotypes hold more than 0.025% of the sample.

Turning to this clone: Which antigen it targets is not known. No clone much larger than this one lies a single base away; base qualities are absent.

Sequenced: naive CD4+ T cells from blood. What this sample's cell subset or site label stands for: true naive CD4+ T cells. This sequence originates from a woman between 40 and 50 years old with type 1 diabetes. The receptor chain draws on TRBV15 and TRBJ1-6; no D gene can be assigned with confidence. The CDR3 amino acid sequence is: CATSREGAANSPLHF. The DNA sequence is TGTGCCACCAGCAGAGAGGGAGCAGCTAATTCACCCCTCCACTTT.